Listed below are T cell receptor beta chains from one sample, sequenced in a study of cytomegalovirus exposure and HLA in healthy donors. The table came from immunoSEQ multiplex PCR; TCRdb's copy has only in-frame clones and leaves some out. Here the sample spans 150,000 to 180,000 clones, about 85% being singletons. Sequenced sample: PBMCs. These receptors all come from a young man in good health and CMV-seropositive. CDR3s include the opening cysteine and the closing phenylalanine or tryptophan. D genes are given only for firm matches. Clone size, where shown, is once, few, many, or a class for clones that have expanded.

cdr3_length: 15
v_call: TRBV5-4
j_call: TRBJ2-7
d_call: TRBD1
clone_size: NA
cdr3_nt: TGTGCCAGCAGCTGGGACAGTTCGGGCTCCTACGAGCAGTACTTC
cdr3_aa: CASSWDSSGSYEQYF

cdr3_length: 13
v_call: TRBV7-7
j_call: TRBJ2-7
d_call: NA
clone_size: once
cdr3_nt: TGTGCTAGCAGCCCCGGACAGTACTACGAGCAGTACTTC
cdr3_aa: CASSPGQYYEQYF

cdr3_length: 11
v_call: TRBV5-6
j_call: TRBJ2-7
d_call: NA
clone_size: NA
cdr3_nt: TGTGCCAGCAGCTTCTACAGGGAGCAGTACTTC
cdr3_aa: CASSFYREQYF

cdr3_length: 16
v_call: TRBV6-6
j_call: TRBJ2-3
d_call: NA
clone_size: NA
cdr3_nt: TGTGCCAGCAGCCCCTTCCTAACTAGCATCTCAGATACGCAGTATTTT
cdr3_aa: CASSPFLTSISDTQYF

cdr3_length: 16
v_call: TRBV27
j_call: TRBJ1-3
d_call: NA
clone_size: NA
cdr3_nt: TGTGCCAGCAGCCAAACACCGAGGTTCTCTGGAAACACCATATATTTT
cdr3_aa: CASSQTPRFSGNTIYF

cdr3_length: 15
v_call: TRBV18
j_call: TRBJ2-7
d_call: TRBD2
clone_size: NA
cdr3_nt: TGTGCCAGCTCACCACGAACGGGAGGGATTAACGAGCAGTACTTC
cdr3_aa: CASSPRTGGINEQYF

cdr3_length: 16
v_call: TRBV29-1
j_call: TRBJ2-1
d_call: TRBD2
clone_size: NA
cdr3_nt: TGCAGCGCCGGGACTAGCGGGGGGCCGATAGACAATGAGCAGTTCTTC
cdr3_aa: CSAGTSGGPIDNEQFF

cdr3_length: 14
v_call: TRBV18
j_call: TRBJ1-1
d_call: NA
clone_size: NA
cdr3_nt: TGTGCCAGCTCACCCCTGGCAGGGAACACTGAAGCTTTCTTT
cdr3_aa: CASSPLAGNTEAFF

cdr3_length: 16
v_call: TRBV9
j_call: TRBJ2-3
d_call: TRBD2
clone_size: few
cdr3_nt: TGTGCCAGCCAGCCTCCGGGACTAGGCGATACGGGTACGCAGTATTTT
cdr3_aa: CASQPPGLGDTGTQYF

cdr3_length: 19
v_call: TRBV23-1
j_call: TRBJ1-2
d_call: TRBD1
clone_size: NA
cdr3_nt: TGCGCCAGCAGTCAAGGGGGGGCCGTTACCGACAGGGGGCCGGATGGCTACACCTTC
cdr3_aa: CASSQGGAVTDRGPDGYTF

cdr3_length: 14
v_call: TRBV2
j_call: TRBJ2-7
d_call: TRBD1
clone_size: NA
cdr3_nt: TGTGCCAGCAGAACAGGGGGCCAAACTTCCGAGCAGTACTTC
cdr3_aa: CASRTGGQTSEQYF

cdr3_length: 14
v_call: TRBV5-4
j_call: TRBJ2-2
d_call: TRBD1
clone_size: few
cdr3_nt: TGTGCCTTAGAGGGACAGTCTTACCCCGGGGAGCTGTTTTTT
cdr3_aa: CALEGQSYPGELFF

cdr3_length: 14
v_call: TRBV2
j_call: TRBJ2-7
d_call: TRBD1
clone_size: NA
cdr3_nt: TGTGCCAGCGGCCAAGGGACAGGTTCCTACGAGCAGTACTTC
cdr3_aa: CASGQGTGSYEQYF

cdr3_length: 15
v_call: TRBV10-3
j_call: TRBJ2-7
d_call: TRBD1
clone_size: once
cdr3_nt: TGTGCCATCAGTGACGCCGGGACAGGGGTGGACGAGCAGTACTTC
cdr3_aa: CAISDAGTGVDEQYF

cdr3_length: 14
v_call: TRBV6-5
j_call: TRBJ1-2
d_call: TRBD1
clone_size: NA
cdr3_nt: TGTGCCAGCAGTTACAGGACAGGGGGCAGTGGCTACACCTTC
cdr3_aa: CASSYRTGGSGYTF

cdr3_length: 12
v_call: TRBV13
j_call: TRBJ2-3
d_call: TRBD1
clone_size: NA
cdr3_nt: TGTGCCAGCAGTCATGGACAGGGATATAAGTATTTT
cdr3_aa: CASSHGQGYKYF

cdr3_length: 16
v_call: TRBV28
j_call: TRBJ2-7
d_call: TRBD2
clone_size: NA
cdr3_nt: TGTGCCAGCACCCTGGGACTAGCGGGAGGGTCTGAAGAGCAGTACTTC
cdr3_aa: CASTLGLAGGSEEQYF

cdr3_length: 14
v_call: TRBV6-1
j_call: TRBJ1-1
d_call: NA
clone_size: NA
cdr3_nt: TGTGCCAGCCAACTTCAGGCAGAAAACACTGAAGCTTTCTTT
cdr3_aa: CASQLQAENTEAFF

cdr3_length: 15
v_call: TRBV10-3
j_call: TRBJ2-3
d_call: NA
clone_size: once
cdr3_nt: TGTGCCATCAGTGAGCAGGGGAGCAGCACAGATACGCAGTATTTT
cdr3_aa: CAISEQGSSTDTQYF

cdr3_length: 14
v_call: TRBV6-5
j_call: TRBJ1-1
d_call: NA
clone_size: NA
cdr3_nt: TGTGCCAGCAGTTACAACGCACTTAACACTGAAGCTTTCTTT
cdr3_aa: CASSYNALNTEAFF

cdr3_length: 15
v_call: TRBV5-1
j_call: TRBJ1-1
d_call: NA
clone_size: NA
cdr3_nt: TGCGCCAGCAGCTTGGGCGGAGGGCTGAACACTGAAGCTTTCTTT
cdr3_aa: CASSLGGGLNTEAFF

cdr3_length: 15
v_call: TRBV5-1
j_call: TRBJ2-3
d_call: TRBD1
clone_size: NA
cdr3_nt: TGCGCCAGCAGCCTGACAGGGTCTAGCACAGATACGCAGTATTTT
cdr3_aa: CASSLTGSSTDTQYF

cdr3_length: 14
v_call: TRBV7-6
j_call: TRBJ2-3
d_call: TRBD1
clone_size: NA
cdr3_nt: TGTGCCAGCAGCCCGGGACAGGTCACAGATACGCAGTATTTT
cdr3_aa: CASSPGQVTDTQYF

cdr3_length: 13
v_call: TRBV7-7
j_call: TRBJ2-1
d_call: NA
clone_size: once
cdr3_nt: TGTGCTAGCAGCTTGGGGACTTACAATGAGCAGTTCTTC
cdr3_aa: CASSLGTYNEQFF

cdr3_length: 13
v_call: TRBV11-2
j_call: TRBJ2-5
d_call: TRBD2
clone_size: NA
cdr3_nt: TGTGCCAGCAGCTTGACTAGCAGTCGAACCCAGTACTTC
cdr3_aa: CASSLTSSRTQYF

cdr3_length: 16
v_call: TRBV5-6
j_call: TRBJ1-1
d_call: NA
clone_size: NA
cdr3_nt: TGTGCCAGCAGGCTAAGGTTCTTGGGGGGGAACACTGAAGCTTTCTTT
cdr3_aa: CASRLRFLGGNTEAFF

cdr3_length: 15
v_call: TRBV25-1
j_call: TRBJ1-3
d_call: NA
clone_size: few
cdr3_nt: TGTGCCAGCAGTGAGAGAGGAAGCTCTGGAAACACCATATATTTT
cdr3_aa: CASSERGSSGNTIYF

cdr3_length: 15
v_call: TRBV7-8
j_call: TRBJ2-7
d_call: TRBD1
clone_size: NA
cdr3_nt: TGTGCCAGCAGCCCCCGGGACAGGGGACTCTACGAGCAGTACTTC
cdr3_aa: CASSPRDRGLYEQYF

cdr3_length: 16
v_call: TRBV12-5
j_call: TRBJ2-5
d_call: TRBD1
clone_size: few
cdr3_nt: TGTGCTAGTGGCTCTACCCGGACAGGGGGACAAGAGACCCAGTACTTC
cdr3_aa: CASGSTRTGGQETQYF

cdr3_length: 14
v_call: TRBV6-6
j_call: TRBJ1-5
d_call: NA
clone_size: NA
cdr3_nt: TGTGCCAGCAGTCGGTCAGGGTTGAGTCAGCCCCAGCATTTT
cdr3_aa: CASSRSGLSQPQHF

cdr3_length: 15
v_call: TRBV2
j_call: TRBJ2-1
d_call: TRBD1
clone_size: NA
cdr3_nt: TGTGCCAGCACCCGGGGGGACAGGGTTGGCAATGAGCAGTTCTTC
cdr3_aa: CASTRGDRVGNEQFF

cdr3_length: 15
v_call: TRBV10-3
j_call: TRBJ2-3
d_call: TRBD1
clone_size: NA
cdr3_nt: TGTGCCATCACCCCGGGACAGGGACGCACAGATACGCAGTATTTT
cdr3_aa: CAITPGQGRTDTQYF

cdr3_length: 16
v_call: TRBV4-2
j_call: TRBJ2-5
d_call: TRBD2
clone_size: few
cdr3_nt: TGTGCCAGCAGCCCTCTAGCGGGAGACCGTCAAGAGACCCAGTACTTC
cdr3_aa: CASSPLAGDRQETQYF

cdr3_length: 15
v_call: TRBV4-2
j_call: TRBJ1-4
d_call: TRBD1
clone_size: NA
cdr3_nt: TGTGCCAGCAGCCAAGACGACAGGGTTGGGGAAAAACTGTTTTTT
cdr3_aa: CASSQDDRVGEKLFF

cdr3_length: 15
v_call: TRBV4-3
j_call: TRBJ2-7
d_call: NA
clone_size: NA
cdr3_nt: TGCGCCAGCAGCCAAGACTTAACGGACAGCTCGGAGCAGTACTTC
cdr3_aa: CASSQDLTDSSEQYF

cdr3_length: 15
v_call: TRBV7-3
j_call: TRBJ2-7
d_call: NA
clone_size: once
cdr3_nt: TGTGCCAGCAGCCCCTCGTCTGGGGCCGGCTACGAGCAGTACTTC
cdr3_aa: CASSPSSGAGYEQYF

cdr3_length: 15
v_call: TRBV6-1
j_call: TRBJ1-2
d_call: NA
clone_size: few
cdr3_nt: TGTGCCAGCAGCGCCGCTACGGGGTTCGGATATGGCTACACCTTC
cdr3_aa: CASSAATGFGYGYTF

cdr3_length: 13
v_call: TRBV10-1
j_call: TRBJ2-3
d_call: NA
clone_size: NA
cdr3_nt: TGCGCCAGCAGTGAGTCGCCCGGGAGCATCCCTATTTTT
cdr3_aa: CASSESPGSIPIF

cdr3_length: 16
v_call: TRBV7-3
j_call: TRBJ2-1
d_call: NA
clone_size: NA
cdr3_nt: TGTGCCAGCAGCTTAAGTCCCACAGCAACCTACAATGAGCAGTTCTTC
cdr3_aa: CASSLSPTATYNEQFF

cdr3_length: 16
v_call: TRBV4-2
j_call: TRBJ1-4
d_call: NA
clone_size: NA
cdr3_nt: TGTGCCAGCAGCCAAGAAACAGGGTTGACTAATGAAAAACTGTTTTTT
cdr3_aa: CASSQETGLTNEKLFF

cdr3_length: 15
v_call: TRBV28
j_call: TRBJ2-5
d_call: TRBD2
clone_size: NA
cdr3_nt: TGTGCCAGCAGTCCCCCACTAGCGGGAAAAGAGACCCAGTACTTC
cdr3_aa: CASSPPLAGKETQYF

cdr3_length: 15
v_call: TRBV5-1
j_call: TRBJ2-1
d_call: NA
clone_size: NA
cdr3_nt: TGCGCCAGCAGCTTGGTTGGGACTGGGTACAATGAGCAGTTCTTC
cdr3_aa: CASSLVGTGYNEQFF

cdr3_length: 14
v_call: TRBV10-3
j_call: TRBJ1-1
d_call: NA
clone_size: NA
cdr3_nt: TGTGCCATCAGTGAGTGGGGGCAGAACACTGAAGCTTTCTTT
cdr3_aa: CAISEWGQNTEAFF

cdr3_length: 17
v_call: TRBV10-2
j_call: TRBJ2-3
d_call: TRBD2
clone_size: once
cdr3_nt: TGCGCCAGCAGTGAGCGGCCCAGGGCCCCGGGGGGAGATACGCAGTATTTT
cdr3_aa: CASSERPRAPGGDTQYF

cdr3_length: 14
v_call: TRBV11-1
j_call: TRBJ2-2
d_call: NA
clone_size: NA
cdr3_nt: TGTGCCAGCAGCTTAGCTACAACCTTGGGGGAGCTGTTTTTT
cdr3_aa: CASSLATTLGELFF

cdr3_length: 14
v_call: TRBV19
j_call: TRBJ1-5
d_call: NA
clone_size: NA
cdr3_nt: TGTGCCAGTAGTACAGGGGCTGGCAATCAGCCCCAGCATTTT
cdr3_aa: CASSTGAGNQPQHF

cdr3_length: 11
v_call: TRBV19
j_call: TRBJ1-1
d_call: NA
clone_size: once
cdr3_nt: TGTGCCAGCACGGCGGGGACTGAAGCTTTCTTT
cdr3_aa: CASTAGTEAFF

cdr3_length: 15
v_call: TRBV29-1
j_call: TRBJ1-3
d_call: TRBD1
clone_size: NA
cdr3_nt: TGCAGCGTTGGTGGGAACAGGGGGCCGGGAAACACCATATATTTT
cdr3_aa: CSVGGNRGPGNTIYF

cdr3_length: 15
v_call: TRBV5-1
j_call: TRBJ1-1
d_call: TRBD1
clone_size: NA
cdr3_nt: TGCGCCAGCAGAAGGGACAGGGCGAAGAACACTGAAGCTTTCTTT
cdr3_aa: CASRRDRAKNTEAFF

cdr3_length: 13
v_call: TRBV4-1
j_call: TRBJ2-5
d_call: NA
clone_size: NA
cdr3_nt: TGCGCCAGCAGCCTTGAGCCACGGGAGACCCAGTACTTC
cdr3_aa: CASSLEPRETQYF

cdr3_length: 15
v_call: TRBV6-5
j_call: TRBJ1-6
d_call: TRBD1
clone_size: NA
cdr3_nt: TGTGCCAGCTGTCGGGACAGGGGTCTTAATTCACCCCTCCACTTT
cdr3_aa: CASCRDRGLNSPLHF

cdr3_length: 13
v_call: TRBV4-1
j_call: TRBJ2-7
d_call: TRBD2
clone_size: NA
cdr3_nt: TGCGCCAGCGGGACTAGCGGTTCCTACGAGCAGTACTTC
cdr3_aa: CASGTSGSYEQYF